This T cell receptor (beta chain) was profiled in a study of OX40 agonist ivuxolimab in advanced cancers. Assay: immunoSEQ multiplex PCR; the TCRdb copy retains only in-frame clones and omits some. The sample yields about 59,000 clones, about 90% seen once. Germline lookup yields CDR1 SGHRS and CDR2 YFSETQ. Trimming removed 4 bases from V and 2 bases from J, with 14 bases in between. The CDR3 covers 15 residues. Cycle 7 day 1, cycle 4 day 1, and baseline were the timepoints at which blood was sampled. The chain employs TRBV5-1 and TRBJ2-3; maybe TRBD2 (6 bases). The material sequenced was CD4+ or CD8+ T cells sorted from blood, taken in a trial of the OX40 agonist ivuxolimab. The receptor's source is an adult with an advanced solid tumor such as melanoma, head and neck, liver or kidney cancer. CDR3 bases: TGCGCCAGCAGCGCCGGGGCGGGGCCCACAGATACGCAGTATTTT. Amino acid sequence: CASSAGAGPTDTQYF. Filled out from reference TRBV5-1 and TRBJ2-3, the complete variable domain reads KAGVTQTPRYLIKTRGQQVTLSCSPISGHRSVSWYQQTPGQGLQFLFEYFSETQRNKGNFPGRFSGRQFSNSRSEMNVSTLELGDSALYLCASSAGAGPTDTQYFGPGTRLTVL.